What follows are 32 T cell receptor beta chains derived from one specimen sequenced in a study of CD8+ T cells in alopecia areata. After isolation, RNA underwent reverse transcription to generate cDNA as the sequencing template. Only in-frame clones appear in the TCRdb table, and some are missing; sequencing was by immunoSEQ multiplex PCR. Of some 130,000 clones in the sample, roughly 50% were seen once. Material: CD4+ T cells sorted from blood, obtained at week 0. These receptors were collected from a human donor with alopecia areata.

This clone was found a few times. The chain recombines TRBV2 with TRBJ2-1, with unresolved D. The V end lost 1 base, the J end lost 1 base, and 2 bases lay between the germline ends. CDR3 length: 13 amino acids. Per the germline V gene, CDR1 is SNHLY and CDR2 is FYNNEI. The CDR3 DNA reads as TGTGCCAGCAGTGAAGGTTCCTACAATGAGCAGTTCTTC. This translates into CASSEGSYNEQFF.

This chain uses TRBV4-1 with TRBJ2-1; D not resolved. This CDR3 is 18 amino acids long. The V gene lost 0 bases and the J gene lost 6 bases, with 21 bases spanning the gap. The germline gives CDR1 MGHRA, CDR2 YSYEKL. The CDR3 nucleotides read TGCGCCAGCAGCCAAGATCCGGTATCTACGTCTTCGAGCAATGAGCAGTTCTTC. As protein: CASSQDPVSTSSSNEQFF.

The V gene is TRBV6-6, the J gene TRBJ1-5; 7 positions match TRBD1. V dropped 2 bases and J dropped 5; count of bases not matched to a gene: 6. In germline, CDR1 is MNHNY, CDR2 SVGAGI (reference sequence). This CDR3 has 15 residues. The CDR3: CASSYTTGLDQPQHF. For the CDR3, the DNA is TGTGCCAGCAGTTACACGACAGGGTTGGATCAGCCCCAGCATTTT.

This clone appeared a few times. The V call is TRBV6-5, the J call TRBJ1-2; weak D call: TRBD1 (5 bases). Trimming removed 6 bases from V and 7 bases from J, with 15 bases in between. Per germline, CDR1 MNHEY and CDR2 SVGAGI. The CDR3 runs to 13 residues. The CDR3, as DNA: TGTGCCAGCAGGGGGGGGTTGGCTTCTGGCTACACCTTC. It specifies CASRGGLASGYTF.

This clone was seen a single time. V and J are TRBV7-3 and TRBJ2-4; D may correspond to TRBD1 or TRBD2 (5 bases each). V lost 4 bases and J 6 bases, leaving 13 bases between the germline ends. The CDR3 runs 14 residues. Per germline, CDR1 SGHTA and CDR2 FQGTGA. CDR3 protein: CASSSGAGTNIQYF. CDR3 sequence (DNA): TGTGCCAGCAGCTCAGGAGCCGGGACAAACATTCAGTACTTC.

This clone appeared a few times. The gene calls are TRBV28 and TRBJ2-2; 8 positions agree with TRBD2. The CDR3 is made up of 16 amino acids. The V gene end was trimmed by 6 bases and the J gene end by 1 base; junction bases not matched to a gene: 7. The germline CDR1 and CDR2 sequences are MDHEN and SYDVKM. CDR3 DNA: TGTGCCAGCAGCACAGGACTAGCCCAGAACACCGGGGAGCTGTTTTTT. The encoded protein is CASSTGLAQNTGELFF.

The chain employs TRBV10-3 and TRBJ1-2; tentatively, D is TRBD1 (5 bases). Germline CDR1 and CDR2: ENHRY and SYGVKD. Trimming stripped 10 bases from V and 10 bases from J, with 22 bases between. This CDR3 region has 13 residues. CDR3 coding DNA: TGTGCCAGCCGGGACGACAGAAAACATGCCTACACCTTC. Its translation: CASRDDRKHAYTF.

This clone occurred once. The chain combines TRBV10-3 with TRBJ1-6, with a possible D match to TRBD1 (5 bases). This CDR3 has 15 residues. V lost 3 bases to trimming and J lost 5 bases, with 11 bases between them. Germline CDR1 is ENHRY and CDR2 is SYGVKD. CDR3 in amino acids: CAISEGAGDNSPLHF. Here the CDR3 DNA reads TGTGCCATCAGTGAAGGGGCCGGAGATAATTCACCCCTCCACTTT.

V usage is TRBV7-9 and J usage is TRBJ2-2; D unresolved. This CDR3 contains 11 residues. Per germline, CDR1 SEHNR and CDR2 FQNEAQ (reference sequence). V lost 3 bases to trimming and J lost 6 bases, with 2 bases between them. CDR3 region: CASSFPGELFF. The CDR3 DNA is TGTGCCAGCAGCTTTCCCGGGGAGCTGTTTTTT.

This sequence joins TRBV2 and TRBJ2-1; TRBD2 might be the D (6 bases). The germline V gene encodes CDR1 SNHLY and CDR2 FYNNEI. V was clipped by 6 bases and J by 9 bases, with 15 bases between them. The CDR3 is made up of 13 amino acids. The CDR3 sequence is CASRSGELGEQFF. CDR3 DNA sequence: TGTGCCAGCAGGTCGGGGGAGCTGGGTGAGCAGTTCTTC.

This chain's CDR3 is CASSDVGQLYGYTF. The CDR3 DNA reads TGTGCCAGCAGTGACGTAGGACAGCTCTATGGCTACACCTTC. The rearrangement joins TRBV2 to TRBJ1-2; D is perhaps TRBD1 (6 bases). The CDR3 has 14 amino acids. V lost 3 bases to trimming and J lost 4 bases, with 12 bases between them. Germline V CDR1 and CDR2: SNHLY, FYNNEI.

The V gene is TRBV6-1, the J gene TRBJ2-1; D not resolved. The CDR3 sequence is 11 residues long. V was clipped by 3 bases and J by 12 bases, with 9 bases between them. Germline-derived CDR1 and CDR2 are MNHNS and SASEGT. The DNA for the CDR3 is TGTGCCAGCAGTGAGCTAGGTCGGCAGTTCTTC. Translating it yields CASSELGRQFF.

V usage is TRBV5-4 and J usage is TRBJ2-5, with D tentatively TRBD1 (6 bases). This CDR3 region has 16 residues. Germline CDR1 reads SGHNT; CDR2 reads YYREEE (reference sequence). Trimming pared 0 bases from V and 5 bases from J, leaving 17 bases between. The CDR3 region is CASSLGGNRVGETQYF. DNA of the CDR3: TGTGCCAGCAGCTTGGGAGGGAACAGGGTCGGGGAGACCCAGTACTTC. Together with reference TRBV5-4 and TRBJ2-5, the CDR3 gives the full variable domain: ETGVTQSPTHLIKTRGQQVTLRCSSQSGHNTVSWYQQALGQGPQFIFQYYREEENGRGNFPPRFSGLQFPNYSSELNVNALELDDSALYLCASSLGGNRVGETQYFGPGTRLLVL.

CDR3 loop: CASSPTTSGGDEQFF. CDR3 bases: TGTGCCAGCTCACCCACGACTAGCGGGGGGGACGAGCAGTTCTTC. The chain recombines TRBV18 with TRBJ2-1; 14 bases are shared with TRBD2. Germline V gene sequence: CDR1 KGHSH, CDR2 LQKENI. The ends lost 3 bases at V and 10 bases at J; junction bases unmatched: 5. The CDR3 spans 15 residues. Full variable domain (rest looked up from reference TRBV18 and TRBJ2-1): NAGVMQNPRHLVRRRGQEARLRCSPMKGHSHVYWYRQLPEEGLKFMVYLQKENIIDESGMPKERFSAEFPKEGPSILRIQQVVRGDSAAYFCASSPTTSGGDEQFFGPGTRLTVL.

In DNA form, the CDR3 reads TGTGCCAGCAGCTTACAGGGACCTACCTATGGCTACACCTTC. Protein sequence: CASSLQGPTYGYTF. The chain joins TRBV7-2 to TRBJ1-2, with D possibly TRBD1 on 5 matching bases. CDR3 length equals 14 residues. V was trimmed by 2 bases and J by 4 bases, leaving 11 bases between them. Germline values: CDR1 SGHTA, CDR2 FQGNSA.

This clone was seen just once. The V call is TRBV20-1, the J call TRBJ2-6; D is unclear. V shed 6 bases and J shed 2 bases, with 2 bases lying between them. Germline V CDR1 and CDR2: DFQATT, SNEGSKA (reference sequence). The CDR3 is made up of 11 amino acids. The DNA for the CDR3 is TGCAGTGCGGCTGGGGCCAACGTCCTGACTTTC. It encodes CSAAGANVLTF.

V is TRBV5-5 and J is TRBJ2-5; the match to TRBD2 covers 9 bases. This CDR3 has 14 amino acids. The ends lost 10 bases at V and 2 bases at J; junction bases unmatched: 9. Germline V CDR1 and CDR2: SGHKS, YYEKEE (reference sequence). The CDR3: CAAGGGAAQETQYF. The CDR3 region has the DNA TGTGCCGCAGGCGGGGGGGCGGCACAAGAGACCCAGTACTTC.

This chain links TRBV2 with TRBJ2-2, with D unclear. The ends were cut back, 5 bases at V and 0 bases at J, with 10 bases in the middle. CDR1 SNHLY and CDR2 FYNNEI come from the germline V gene. The CDR3 is 15 residues long. The CDR3 loop is CASSSSQPNTGELFF. In DNA form, the CDR3 reads TGTGCCAGCAGTTCCTCCCAGCCGAACACCGGGGAGCTGTTTTTT.

This clone was seen a few times. This sequence joins TRBV5-6 and TRBJ2-3; D possibly corresponds to TRBD2 (5 bases). Germline V gene sequence: CDR1 SGHDT, CDR2 YYEEEE. CDR3 size: 13 residues. V shed 4 bases and J shed 4 bases, with 10 bases lying between them. The CDR3 is CASSTGSADTQYF. CDR3 DNA sequence: TGTGCCAGCAGCACGGGGTCTGCAGATACGCAGTATTTT.

V gene TRBV19 combines with J gene TRBJ1-6; 10 bases line up with TRBD1. The CDR3 runs 13 residues. The germline V gene encodes CDR1 LNHDA and CDR2 SQIVND (reference sequence). Trimming cost V 7 bases and J 12 bases; bases outside gene matches: 6. The CDR3 DNA reads as TGTGCCAGTACCAGAGGACAGGGGGAACCCCTCCACTTT. It is translated as CASTRGQGEPLHF.

This clone was found a few times. V is TRBV5-1 and J is TRBJ2-1; D possibly corresponds to TRBD1 (6 bases). Germline assignment: CDR1 SGHRS and CDR2 YFSETQ. The CDR3 has 12 amino acids. V lost 4 bases and J 6 bases, leaving 8 bases between the germline ends. In nucleotides, the CDR3 is TGCGCCAGCAGCATACAGGGCAATGAGCAGTTCTTC. Amino acid sequence: CASSIQGNEQFF.

The chain combines TRBV9 with TRBJ2-5, with D maybe TRBD1 (6 bases). The CDR3 totals 14 residues. The ends were cut back, 5 bases at V and 5 bases at J, with 16 bases in the middle. Per germline, CDR1 SGDLS and CDR2 YYNGEE. CDR3 sequence reads: CASSSGADSETQYF. In DNA form, the CDR3 reads TGTGCCAGCAGTTCAGGGGCGGATTCGGAGACCCAGTACTTC.

The rearrangement uses TRBV29-1 and TRBJ1-2, with unresolved D. V was cut by 7 bases and J by 2 bases, with 17 bases left in between. Per germline, CDR1 SQVTM and CDR2 ANQGSEA. This CDR3 spans 14 amino acids. CDR3 nucleotide sequence: TGCAGCGCTGCCCCCGCGGTAGGGAACTATGGCTACACCTTC. As protein: CSAAPAVGNYGYTF.

The chain uses TRBV2 and TRBJ2-3, with TRBD2 matching over 10 bases. V dropped 1 base and J dropped 7; count of bases not matched to a gene: 5. Germline V gene data show CDR1 as SNHLY and CDR2 as FYNNEI. CDR3 length: 15 amino acids. For the CDR3, the DNA is TGTGCCAGCAGTGAAGGAGCGGGGGGGCGACATACGCAGTATTTT. It specifies CASSEGAGGRHTQYF. Looking up the rest from reference TRBV2 and TRBJ2-3 gives the full variable domain: EPEVTQTPSHQVTQMGQEVILRCVPISNHLYFYWYRQILGQKVEFLVSFYNNEISEKSEIFDDQFSVERPDGSNFTLKIRSTKLEDSAMYFCASSEGAGGRHTQYFGPGTRLTVL.

The chain carries TRBV6-5 and TRBJ2-3; unclear D gene. The CDR3 runs 12 residues. Germline CDR1 reads MNHEY; CDR2 reads SVGAGI. Trimming took off 6 bases at V and 5 bases at J, with 9 bases between the two ends. CDR3 sequence: CASSQPGDTQYF. In nucleotides, the CDR3 is TGTGCCAGCAGCCAACCAGGAGATACGCAGTATTTT.

The CDR3 is CSVSTGQSGNQPQHF. CDR3 bases: TGCAGCGTTTCTACCGGACAGTCAGGAAATCAGCCCCAGCATTTT. The chain recombines TRBV29-1 with TRBJ1-5, with a tentative D call TRBD1 (6 bases). Trimming stripped 5 bases from V and 4 bases from J, with 18 bases between. The CDR3 runs to 15 residues. CDR1 SQVTM and CDR2 ANQGSEA come from the germline V gene.

The genes are TRBV5-4 and TRBJ2-1; 7 bases agree with TRBD2. Germline V gives CDR1 SGHNT, CDR2 YYREEE (reference sequence). With 4 bases clipped from V and 0 bases from J, the junction kept 1 base outside the gene matches. This CDR3 is 14 amino acids long. The CDR3 sequence is CASSGGSSYNEQFF. The CDR3 bases are TGTGCCAGCAGCGGCGGGAGCTCCTACAATGAGCAGTTCTTC.

The chain employs TRBV29-1 and TRBJ1-6; a weak D match, TRBD1 (6 bases). The CDR3 covers 15 residues. The germline gives CDR1 SQVTM, CDR2 ANQGSEA. Here the CDR3 reads CREKWDTGYNSPLHF. In nucleotides, the CDR3 is TGCAGGGAGAAATGGGACACAGGCTATAATTCACCCCTCCACTTT.

This chain joins TRBV30 and TRBJ1-5, with D tentatively TRBD1 (6 bases). The CDR3 contains 13 residues. V lost 4 bases and J lost 2, with 9 bases in between. The germline V gene encodes CDR1 GTSNPN and CDR2 SVGIG (reference sequence). Written as DNA, the CDR3 is TGTGCCTGGACCTCAGGGGGCAATCAGCCCCAGCATTTT. Its translation is CAWTSGGNQPQHF.

The gene calls are TRBV11-2 and TRBJ2-1; TRBD2 matches 8 bases. The ends lost 4 bases at V and 4 bases at J; junction bases unmatched: 3. Germline V gene lookup returns CDR1 SGHAT and CDR2 FQNNGV. The CDR3 is 14 amino acids. DNA of the CDR3: TGTGCCAGCAGCTCCTTAGCGGGATACAATGAGCAGTTCTTC. Its protein product is CASSSLAGYNEQFF.

The gene calls are TRBV7-9 and TRBJ2-7, with a weak D call TRBD2 (5 bases). The length of the CDR3 is 17 residues. Germline-derived CDR1 and CDR2 are SEHNR and FQNEAQ (reference sequence). Trimming cost V 1 base and J 4 bases, with 20 bases left between them. For the CDR3, the DNA is TGTGCCAGCAGCTTAGAAGATTCGGCAGGACTCCTTTACGAGCAGTACTTC. This codes for CASSLEDSAGLLYEQYF.

This clone turned up a few times. CDR3 residues: CASSLDWNTEAFF. DNA of the CDR3: TGTGCCAGCAGCTTGGACTGGAACACTGAAGCTTTCTTT. The chain uses TRBV5-6 and TRBJ1-1; no clear D gene. Germline values: CDR1 SGHDT, CDR2 YYEEEE. The length of the CDR3 is 13 residues. The V end lost 0 bases, the J end lost 1 base, and 4 bases lay between the germline ends.